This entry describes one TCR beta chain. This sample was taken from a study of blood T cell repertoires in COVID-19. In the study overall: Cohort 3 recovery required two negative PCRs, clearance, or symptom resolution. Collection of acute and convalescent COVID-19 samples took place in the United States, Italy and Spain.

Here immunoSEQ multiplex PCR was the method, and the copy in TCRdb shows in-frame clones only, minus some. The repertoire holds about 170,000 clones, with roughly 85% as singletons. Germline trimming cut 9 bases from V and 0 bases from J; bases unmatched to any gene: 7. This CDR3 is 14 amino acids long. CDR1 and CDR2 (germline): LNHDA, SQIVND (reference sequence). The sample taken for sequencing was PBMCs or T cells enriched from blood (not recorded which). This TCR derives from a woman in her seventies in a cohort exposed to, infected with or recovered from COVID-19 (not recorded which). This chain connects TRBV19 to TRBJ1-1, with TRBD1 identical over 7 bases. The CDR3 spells CASLGGQMNTEAFF. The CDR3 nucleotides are TGTGCCAGCCTAGGGGGACAGATGAACACTGAAGCTTTCTTT.